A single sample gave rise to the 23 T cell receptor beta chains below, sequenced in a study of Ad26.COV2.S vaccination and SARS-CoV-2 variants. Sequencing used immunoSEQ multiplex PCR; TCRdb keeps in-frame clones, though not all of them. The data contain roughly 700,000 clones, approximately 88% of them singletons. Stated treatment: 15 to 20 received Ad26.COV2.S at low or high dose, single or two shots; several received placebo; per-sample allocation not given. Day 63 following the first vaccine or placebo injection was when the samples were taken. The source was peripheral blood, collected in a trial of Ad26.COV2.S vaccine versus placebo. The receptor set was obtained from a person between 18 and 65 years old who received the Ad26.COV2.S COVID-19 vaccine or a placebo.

This CDR3 is CASSLEYSGTETQYF. CDR3 in DNA: TGTGCCAGCAGCTTAGAGTACAGCGGGACGGAGACCCAGTACTTC. The chain recombines TRBV11-2 with TRBJ2-5, with 7 bases aligning to TRBD2. The germline gives CDR1 SGHAT, CDR2 FQNNGV. The CDR3 runs to 15 residues. Germline trimming cut 0 bases from V and 5 bases from J; bases unmatched to any gene: 6.

Here the CDR3 DNA reads TGTGCCAGCAGTGAGGGAAACAGGGGCTGGGAGACCCAGTACTTC. Translation: CASSEGNRGWETQYF. This rearrangement joins TRBV25-1 to TRBJ2-5; 7 bases are shared with TRBD1. The CDR3 runs to 15 residues. Unmatched junction bases numbered 9, after V lost 3 bases and J lost 5 bases. The V gene's germline CDR1 is MGHDK and CDR2 SYGVNS.

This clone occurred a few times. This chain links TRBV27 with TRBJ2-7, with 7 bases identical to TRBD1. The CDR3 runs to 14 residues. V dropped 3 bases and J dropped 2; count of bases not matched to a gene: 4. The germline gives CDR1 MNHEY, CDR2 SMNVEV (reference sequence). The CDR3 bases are TGTGCCAGCAGTTTTCGTCAGGGGGCCTACGAGCAGTACTTC. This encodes CASSFRQGAYEQYF.

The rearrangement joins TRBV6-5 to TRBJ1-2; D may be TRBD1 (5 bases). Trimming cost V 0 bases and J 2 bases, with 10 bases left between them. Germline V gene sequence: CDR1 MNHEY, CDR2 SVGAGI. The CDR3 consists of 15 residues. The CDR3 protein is CASSYSPGRNYGYTF. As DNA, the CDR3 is TGTGCCAGCAGTTACTCGCCAGGGAGGAACTATGGCTACACCTTC.

For the CDR3, the DNA is TGTGCCAGCAGTTCGGACGGGGTCGGGGGTTCACCCCTCCACTTT. Translated: CASSSDGVGGSPLHF. The chain couples TRBV6-5 to TRBJ1-6, with a weak D call TRBD1 (5 bases). Germline lookup yields CDR1 MNHEY and CDR2 SVGAGI. The CDR3 is 15 residues long. Trimming removed 4 bases at V and 9 bases at J, with 16 bases between.

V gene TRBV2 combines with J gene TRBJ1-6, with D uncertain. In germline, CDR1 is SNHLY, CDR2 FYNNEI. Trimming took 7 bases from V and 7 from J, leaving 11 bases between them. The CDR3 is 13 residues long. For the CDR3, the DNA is TGTGCCAGCAAGTACAGTTCGAATTCACCCCTCCACTTT. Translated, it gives CASKYSSNSPLHF.

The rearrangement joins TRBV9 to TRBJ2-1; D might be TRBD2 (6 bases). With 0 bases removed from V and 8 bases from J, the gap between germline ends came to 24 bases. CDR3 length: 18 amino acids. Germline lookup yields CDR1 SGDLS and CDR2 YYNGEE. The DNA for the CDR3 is TGTGCCAGCAGCGTAGCTTTGCAGGGAGGAAGGATGGATCATGAGCAGTTCTTC. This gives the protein CASSVALQGGRMDHEQFF.

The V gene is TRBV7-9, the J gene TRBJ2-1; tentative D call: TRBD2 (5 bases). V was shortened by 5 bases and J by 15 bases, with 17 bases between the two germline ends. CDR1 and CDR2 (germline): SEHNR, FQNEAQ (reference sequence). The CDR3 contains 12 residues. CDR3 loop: CASSRGLPLLFF. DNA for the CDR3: TGTGCCAGCAGCAGAGGACTCCCGCTACTGTTCTTC.

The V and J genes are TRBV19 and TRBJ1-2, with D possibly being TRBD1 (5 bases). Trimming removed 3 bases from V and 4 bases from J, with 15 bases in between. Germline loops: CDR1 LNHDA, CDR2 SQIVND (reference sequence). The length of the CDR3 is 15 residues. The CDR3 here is CASSMTGGVAYGYTF. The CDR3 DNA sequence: TGTGCCAGTAGTATGACGGGAGGGGTCGCCTATGGCTACACCTTC.

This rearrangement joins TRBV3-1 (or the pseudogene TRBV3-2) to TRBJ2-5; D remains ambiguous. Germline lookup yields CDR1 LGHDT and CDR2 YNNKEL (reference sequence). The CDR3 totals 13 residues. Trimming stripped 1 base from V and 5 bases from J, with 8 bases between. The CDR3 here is CASSQGRSETQYF. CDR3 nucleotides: TGTGCCAGCAGCCAAGGGCGCTCCGAGACCCAGTACTTC.

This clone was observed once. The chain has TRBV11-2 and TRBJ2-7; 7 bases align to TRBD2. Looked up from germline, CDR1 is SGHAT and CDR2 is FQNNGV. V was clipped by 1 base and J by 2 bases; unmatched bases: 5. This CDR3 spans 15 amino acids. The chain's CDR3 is CASSLAGLGTYEQYF. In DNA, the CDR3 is TGTGCCAGCAGCTTAGCTGGACTAGGGACCTACGAGCAGTACTTC.

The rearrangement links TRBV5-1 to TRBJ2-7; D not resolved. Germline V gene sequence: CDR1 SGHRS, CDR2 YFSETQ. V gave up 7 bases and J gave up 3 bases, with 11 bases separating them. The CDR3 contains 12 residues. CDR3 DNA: TGCGCCAGCTCCGAGTCGGGCTACGAGCAGTACTTC. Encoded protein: CASSESGYEQYF.

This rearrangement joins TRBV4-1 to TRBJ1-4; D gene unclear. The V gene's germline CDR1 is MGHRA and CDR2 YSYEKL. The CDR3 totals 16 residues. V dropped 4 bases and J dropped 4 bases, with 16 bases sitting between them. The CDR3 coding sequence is TGCGCCAGCAGCCGAAGGCCCGACGGCTATAATGAAAAACTGTTTTTT. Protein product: CASSRRPDGYNEKLFF.

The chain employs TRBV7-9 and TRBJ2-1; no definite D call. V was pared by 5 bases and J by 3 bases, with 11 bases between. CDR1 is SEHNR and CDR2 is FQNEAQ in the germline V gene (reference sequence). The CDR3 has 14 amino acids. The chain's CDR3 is CASSHTGRYNEQFF. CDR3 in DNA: TGTGCCAGCAGCCACACCGGACGCTACAATGAGCAGTTCTTC.

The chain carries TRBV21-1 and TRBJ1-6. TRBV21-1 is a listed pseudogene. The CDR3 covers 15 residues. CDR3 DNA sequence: TGTGCCAGCAGAGCAAAGAGGGGGGGTAATTCACCCCTCCACTTT. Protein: CASRAKRGGNSPLHF.

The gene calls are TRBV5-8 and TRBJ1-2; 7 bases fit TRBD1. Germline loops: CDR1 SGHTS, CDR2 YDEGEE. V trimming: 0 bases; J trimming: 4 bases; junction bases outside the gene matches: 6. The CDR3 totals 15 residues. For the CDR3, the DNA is TGTGCCAGCAGCTTGGGGTTGACAGGGATCTATGGCTACACCTTC. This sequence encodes CASSLGLTGIYGYTF.

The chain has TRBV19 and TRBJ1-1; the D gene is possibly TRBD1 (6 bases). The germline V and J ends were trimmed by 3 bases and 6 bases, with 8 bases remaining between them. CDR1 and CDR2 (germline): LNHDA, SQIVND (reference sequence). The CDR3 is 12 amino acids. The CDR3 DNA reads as TGTGCCAGTAGTATGAACAGGGCTGAAGCTTTCTTT. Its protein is CASSMNRAEAFF. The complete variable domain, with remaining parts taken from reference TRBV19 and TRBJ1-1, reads DGGITQSPKYLFRKEGQNVTLSCEQNLNHDAMYWYRQDPGQGLRLIYYSQIVNDFQKGDIAEGYSVSREKKESFPLTVTSAQKNPTAFYLCASSMNRAEAFFGQGTRLTVV.

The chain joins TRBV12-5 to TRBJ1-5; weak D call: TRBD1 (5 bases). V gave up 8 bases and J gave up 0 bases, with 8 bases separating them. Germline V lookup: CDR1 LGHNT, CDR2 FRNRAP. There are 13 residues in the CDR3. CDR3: CASSRDSNQPQHF. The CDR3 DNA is TGTGCTAGTTCCAGGGATAGCAATCAGCCCCAGCATTTT.

The CDR3 sequence is CSASGQAANNEQFF. As DNA, the CDR3 is TGCAGCGCCTCGGGACAAGCGGCTAACAATGAGCAGTTCTTC. The rearrangement links TRBV29-1 to TRBJ2-1; TRBD1 is a possible D gene (6 bases). Looked up from germline, CDR1 is SQVTM and CDR2 is ANQGSEA. V was trimmed by 7 bases and J by 5 bases, leaving 18 bases between them. CDR3 size: 14 residues.

CDR3 in amino acids: CASSFGLRPYEQYF. CDR3 in DNA: TGTGCCAGCAGCTTTGGACTGAGGCCCTACGAGCAGTACTTC. The J gene is TRBJ2-7, the V gene TRBV14; tentatively, D is TRBD2 (5 bases). Germline values: CDR1 SGHDN, CDR2 FVKESK. The CDR3 extends over 14 amino acids. Trimming left V 5 bases short and J 2 bases short, with 13 bases between.

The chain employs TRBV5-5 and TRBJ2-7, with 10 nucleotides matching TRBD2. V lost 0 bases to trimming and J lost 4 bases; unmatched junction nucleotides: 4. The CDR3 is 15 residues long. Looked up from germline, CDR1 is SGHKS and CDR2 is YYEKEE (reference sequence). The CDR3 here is CASSLDSGGAYEQYF. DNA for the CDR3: TGTGCCAGCAGCTTGGACAGCGGGGGGGCGTACGAGCAGTACTTC.

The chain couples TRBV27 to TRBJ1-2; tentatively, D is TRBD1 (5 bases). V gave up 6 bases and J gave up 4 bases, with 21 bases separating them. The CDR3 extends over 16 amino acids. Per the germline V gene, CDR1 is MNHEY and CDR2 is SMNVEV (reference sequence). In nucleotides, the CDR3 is TGTGCCAGCAGCCCTGCCGACCTAACGACAGTCTATGGCTACACCTTC. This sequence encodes CASSPADLTTVYGYTF.

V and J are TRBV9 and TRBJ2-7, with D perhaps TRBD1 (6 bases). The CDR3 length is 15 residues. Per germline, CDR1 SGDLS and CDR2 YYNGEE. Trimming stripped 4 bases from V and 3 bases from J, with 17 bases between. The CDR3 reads CASSTEMGASYEQYF. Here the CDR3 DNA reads TGTGCCAGCAGCACAGAGATGGGGGCGAGCTACGAGCAGTACTTC.